This T cell receptor beta chain originates from a study of cytomegalovirus exposure and HLA in healthy donors. Study overall: There were 350 to 400 genotyped donors. Of these, about 81% fell in the genetic ancestry cluster associated with self-reported Caucasian donors.

This CDR3 has 13 amino acids. Researchers ran the PCR with 60 Vbeta and 13 Jbeta primers. Sequencing used immunoSEQ multiplex PCR; TCRdb keeps in-frame clones, though not all of them. The sample includes fewer than 250,000 clones, approximately 75% of them seen just once. This sequence joins TRBV21-1 and TRBJ1-1; TRBD1 is the table's D call and was not checked against the DNA. TRBV21-1 is reported as a pseudogene. The TCR comes from a man aged 30 to 39 in good health and CMV-seropositive. Sequencing was carried out using PBMCs. The CDR3 loop is CATRQGRNTEAFF. CDR3 bases: TGTGCCACAAGACAGGGGCGCAACACTGAAGCTTTCTTT.